These T cell receptor beta chains were read from a single sample in a study of T-cell reconstitution after alpha-beta-depleted transplantation in children. TCRdb independently ran MiXCR on the PCR reads; one entry per CDR3 protein. The data contain fewer than 750,000 distinct CDR3 sequences, more than 20% of them singletons. The sample here was PBMCs, mostly from graft donor cells, taken 360 days after TCRalphabeta/CD19-depleted stem cell transplant. The receptors here all came from a boy younger than two who had a stem cell transplant for acute myeloid leukemia, so the T cells may come from the graft donor. Each CDR3 is given with its conserved first and last residue. Fields, in order: clone size, J gene, D gene, V gene, CDR3 protein, CDR3 DNA. D genes are given only for firm matches. The size field is filled for only some rows; it gives once, few, many or a size class.

clone_size: NA; j_call: TRBJ2-3; d_call: NA; v_call: TRBV20-1; cdr3_aa: CSAGDGGRISDTQYF; cdr3_nt: TGCAGTGCTGGAGACGGGGGGCGAATTTCAGATACGCAGTATTTT
clone_size: few; j_call: TRBJ2-3; d_call: NA; v_call: TRBV7-9; cdr3_aa: CASSLEVRPDTQYF; cdr3_nt: TGTGCCAGCAGCTTAGAAGTCAGACCAGATACGCAGTATTTT
clone_size: few; j_call: TRBJ2-7; d_call: NA; v_call: TRBV27; cdr3_aa: CASSLSSDYEQYF; cdr3_nt: TGTGCCAGCAGTTTATCGTCAGACTACGAGCAGTACTTC
clone_size: few; j_call: TRBJ1-1; d_call: TRBD1; v_call: TRBV6-2/TRBV6-3; cdr3_aa: CASSQSRDRGGTEAFF; cdr3_nt: TGTGCCAGCAGCCAAAGTCGGGACAGGGGAGGAACTGAAGCTTTCTTT
clone_size: NA; j_call: TRBJ1-6; d_call: NA; v_call: TRBV20-1; cdr3_aa: CSVHDNSPLHF; cdr3_nt: TGCAGTGTACACGATAATTCACCCCTCCACTTT
clone_size: few; j_call: TRBJ2-5; d_call: NA; v_call: TRBV12-5; cdr3_aa: CASGQDRQETQYF; cdr3_nt: TGTGCTAGTGGACAGGATCGCCAAGAGACCCAGTACTTC
clone_size: NA; j_call: TRBJ2-3; d_call: NA; v_call: TRBV7-2; cdr3_aa: CASSIPVNTQYF; cdr3_nt: TGTGCCAGCAGCATACCCGTGAATACGCAGTATTTT
clone_size: many; j_call: TRBJ2-7; d_call: NA; v_call: TRBV6-1; cdr3_aa: CASSTGGTYEQYF; cdr3_nt: TGTGCCAGCAGTACCGGAGGGACCTACGAGCAGTACTTC
clone_size: many; j_call: TRBJ1-1; d_call: NA; v_call: TRBV11-2; cdr3_aa: CASSLERTNTEAFF; cdr3_nt: TGTGCCAGCAGCTTGGAACGTACCAACACTGAAGCTTTCTTT
clone_size: few; j_call: TRBJ2-3; d_call: NA; v_call: TRBV7-2; cdr3_aa: CASSFTGVDTQYF; cdr3_nt: TGTGCCAGCAGCTTTACCGGCGTGGATACGCAGTATTTT
clone_size: few; j_call: TRBJ2-1; d_call: TRBD2; v_call: TRBV12-3/TRBV12-4; cdr3_aa: CASSATSGAYNEQFF; cdr3_nt: TGTGCCAGCAGCGCTACTAGCGGGGCTTACAATGAGCAGTTCTTC
clone_size: NA; j_call: TRBJ1-2; d_call: NA; v_call: TRBV20-1; cdr3_aa: CSAKGRDGYTF; cdr3_nt: TGCAGTGCTAAAGGGAGGGATGGCTACACCTTC
clone_size: NA; j_call: TRBJ2-5; d_call: TRBD1; v_call: TRBV5-5; cdr3_aa: CASSRGPTETQYF; cdr3_nt: TGTGCCAGCAGTAGGGGGCCAACAGAGACCCAGTACTTC
clone_size: many; j_call: TRBJ2-5; d_call: NA; v_call: TRBV6-2/TRBV6-3; cdr3_aa: CASSLPETARETQYF; cdr3_nt: TGTGCCAGCAGTTTGCCCGAGACAGCACGGGAGACCCAGTACTTC